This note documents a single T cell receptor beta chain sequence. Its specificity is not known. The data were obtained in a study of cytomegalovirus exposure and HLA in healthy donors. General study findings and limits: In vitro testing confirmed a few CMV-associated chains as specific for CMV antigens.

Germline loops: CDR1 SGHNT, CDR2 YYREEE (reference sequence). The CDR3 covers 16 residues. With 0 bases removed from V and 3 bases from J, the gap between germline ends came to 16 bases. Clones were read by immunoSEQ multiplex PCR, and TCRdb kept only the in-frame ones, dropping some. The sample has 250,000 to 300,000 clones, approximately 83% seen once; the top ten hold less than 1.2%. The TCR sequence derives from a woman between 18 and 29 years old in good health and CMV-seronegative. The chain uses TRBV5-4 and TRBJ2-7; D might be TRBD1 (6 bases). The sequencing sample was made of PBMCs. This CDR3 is CASSLVTGSYLYEQYF. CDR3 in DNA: TGTGCCAGCAGCTTGGTTACAGGGAGCTATCTCTACGAGCAGTACTTC.